This TCR beta chain was observed in a study of blood T cell repertoires in COVID-19. Across the whole study: The United States, Italy and Spain provided the acute and convalescent COVID-19 samples.

Authors' processing steps: The assay estimated nucleated cells by amplifying reference gene primers. Profiling relied on immunoSEQ multiplex PCR, and the TCRdb table lists in-frame clones only, not all of them. Clonal size and the V and J genes are those of that table, whereas D and trimming came from the DNA. The sample records about 63,000 clones, 80% to 90% being singletons. The sequence was collected from a man between 45 and 60 years old with active COVID-19. The specimen sequenced was peripheral blood.

In DNA, the CDR3 is TGTGCCAGCAGCGTAGGAGGGCAGCCGTACCAAGAGACCCAGTACTTC. It specifies CASSVGGQPYQETQYF. J is TRBJ2-5 and V is TRBV9, with D possibly matching TRBD2 (5 bases). Trimming removed 0 bases from V and 0 bases from J, with 12 bases in between. Germline-derived CDR1 and CDR2 are SGDLS and YYNGEE. The CDR3 totals 16 residues.